A selection of T cell receptor beta chains follows, all from one sample in a study of T cell repertoires in ileal Crohn's disease. The table came from immunoSEQ multiplex PCR; TCRdb's copy has only in-frame clones and leaves some out. The sample has under 35,000 clones, over 75% seen once. The sequencing input was ileal tissue. The receptors were gathered from an adult with Crohn's disease. CDR3s include the opening cysteine and the closing phenylalanine or tryptophan. Each record gives: CDR3 DNA, CDR3 protein, clone size, V gene, J gene, D gene. D genes are given only for firm matches. Size values are once, few and many counts, or a class for expanded clones, and some rows have none.

DNA: TGTGCCAGCAGCCCTTATTTACAGGGGGCCTACGAGCAGTACTTC; CDR3: CASSPYLQGAYEQYF; size: -; V: TRBV7-2; J: TRBJ2-7; D: TRBD1
DNA: TGTGCCAGCAGCAAAGACAGGTTTAGCACAGATACGCAGTATTTT; CDR3: CASSKDRFSTDTQYF; size: few; V: TRBV6-6; J: TRBJ2-3; D: -
DNA: TGTGCCAGCAGCGTAGGTACTAGCGGGATCCACGAGCAGTACTTC; CDR3: CASSVGTSGIHEQYF; size: -; V: TRBV9; J: TRBJ2-7; D: TRBD2
DNA: TGCGCCAGCAGGAGGGGGGACTATAGCACAGATACGCAGTATTTT; CDR3: CASRRGDYSTDTQYF; size: few; V: TRBV4-1; J: TRBJ2-3; D: -
DNA: TGTGCCTCGCGACAGGGGGGAGGGAACACTGAAGCTTTCTTT; CDR3: CASRQGGGNTEAFF; size: -; V: TRBV30; J: TRBJ1-1; D: TRBD1
DNA: TGTGCCAGCAGCTTAGGGGGGACAGCTGTAGGGGAGCAGTACTTC; CDR3: CASSLGGTAVGEQYF; size: -; V: TRBV7-8; J: TRBJ2-7; D: TRBD1
DNA: TGTGCCAGCAGCCTGACCGGGTCGAACACTGAAGCTTTCTTT; CDR3: CASSLTGSNTEAFF; size: -; V: TRBV9; J: TRBJ1-1; D: -
DNA: TGTGCCAGCAGCCGCCACCACGCTAGCGGCTACGAGCAGTACTTC; CDR3: CASSRHHASGYEQYF; size: few; V: TRBV4-2; J: TRBJ2-7; D: TRBD2
DNA: TGTGCCAGCAGCTTACAGGGCGGGAGAGGCCAGGGCGGGGAGCTGTTTTTT; CDR3: CASSLQGGRGQGGELFF; size: -; V: TRBV7-3; J: TRBJ2-2; D: TRBD2
DNA: TGTGCCAGCAGCCCAGGGGGTAGCACTGAAGCTTTCTTT; CDR3: CASSPGGSTEAFF; size: -; V: TRBV7-3; J: TRBJ1-1; D: TRBD1
DNA: TGTGCCAGCAGCGCCCCCGGGGTGAGCTCCGAGCAGTACTTC; CDR3: CASSAPGVSSEQYF; size: -; V: TRBV9; J: TRBJ2-7; D: -
DNA: TGTGCCTGGAGTCCACAGGCTAATCAGCCCCAGCATTTT; CDR3: CAWSPQANQPQHF; size: -; V: TRBV30; J: TRBJ1-5; D: -
DNA: TGTGCCAGTACCTGGACAGGCCCTAACTATGGCTACACCTTC; CDR3: CASTWTGPNYGYTF; size: few; V: TRBV19; J: TRBJ1-2; D: TRBD1
DNA: TGTGCCAGCAGTGAATATCACGATGTAGACAATGAGCAGTTCTTC; CDR3: CASSEYHDVDNEQFF; size: -; V: TRBV25-1; J: TRBJ2-1; D: -
DNA: TGCGCCAGCAGCTTGGACGGTGTGAACACTGAAGCTTTCTTT; CDR3: CASSLDGVNTEAFF; size: -; V: TRBV5-1; J: TRBJ1-1; D: -
DNA: TGCAGCGTGGGAGGACTAGCGGGCAGCCCCATAGAGACCCAGTACTTC; CDR3: CSVGGLAGSPIETQYF; size: -; V: TRBV29-1; J: TRBJ2-5; D: TRBD2
DNA: TGCAGCGTCCTTGGATTGGGGGGTTCTAATGAAAAACTGTTTTTT; CDR3: CSVLGLGGSNEKLFF; size: -; V: TRBV29-1; J: TRBJ1-4; D: -
DNA: TGTGCCAGCAGCAGGGGGCGCGAAAACATTCAGTACTTC; CDR3: CASSRGRENIQYF; size: -; V: TRBV11-2; J: TRBJ2-4; D: TRBD1
DNA: TGTGCCAGTAGTATCCTCGGGACTAGCGGGAGGGATGAGCAGTTCTTC; CDR3: CASSILGTSGRDEQFF; size: -; V: TRBV19; J: TRBJ2-1; D: TRBD2
DNA: TGTGCCTGGAGTCCTAGGACATACGGGTTAACTGAAGCTTTCTTT; CDR3: CAWSPRTYGLTEAFF; size: -; V: TRBV30; J: TRBJ1-1; D: -
DNA: TGTGCCAGCAGCCTCAGCGTGGGGGGGGGTGAAAAACTGTTTTTT; CDR3: CASSLSVGGGEKLFF; size: -; V: TRBV7-9; J: TRBJ1-4; D: -
DNA: TGTGCCTGGACTTCGAGGGGGGGAAGTAGCTACGAGCAGTACTTC; CDR3: CAWTSRGGSSYEQYF; size: -; V: TRBV30; J: TRBJ2-7; D: -
DNA: TGTGCCAGCAGCCAAGAGGGACTAGCCACCTACGAGCAGTACTTC; CDR3: CASSQEGLATYEQYF; size: -; V: TRBV4-2; J: TRBJ2-7; D: TRBD2
DNA: TGTGCCAGCAGCGTTATTCAGGGGGCCAATGAGCAGTTCTTC; CDR3: CASSVIQGANEQFF; size: -; V: TRBV6-4; J: TRBJ2-1; D: TRBD1
DNA: TGTGCCAGCAGAGACCCAGGGTGGAACACTGAAGCTTTCTTT; CDR3: CASRDPGWNTEAFF; size: -; V: TRBV2; J: TRBJ1-1; D: -
DNA: TGTGCCAGCAGCTTCAAAGCGGGGGGGACCACCGGGGAGCTGTTTTTT; CDR3: CASSFKAGGTTGELFF; size: -; V: TRBV11-2; J: TRBJ2-2; D: TRBD2
DNA: TGTGCCAGCAGCCAAGGTGTGACAGCCTCCTACGAGCAGTACTTC; CDR3: CASSQGVTASYEQYF; size: -; V: TRBV4-2; J: TRBJ2-7; D: -
DNA: TGCGCCAGCAGCTGGACAGGGGCTGGGGCCAACGTCCTGACTTTC; CDR3: CASSWTGAGANVLTF; size: -; V: TRBV5-1; J: TRBJ2-6; D: TRBD1
DNA: TGTGCCAGCAGCCCCTCGACCGTAGGGGGTGAGCAGTTCTTC; CDR3: CASSPSTVGGEQFF; size: -; V: TRBV7-6; J: TRBJ2-1; D: -
DNA: TGTGCCTTCGGAAGGGGGGGCTCCTACGAGCAGTACTTC; CDR3: CAFGRGGSYEQYF; size: -; V: TRBV30; J: TRBJ2-7; D: -
DNA: TGTGCCAGCAGTGATGACTCCATTAGCAATCAGCCCCAGCATTTT; CDR3: CASSDDSISNQPQHF; size: once; V: TRBV2; J: TRBJ1-5; D: -
DNA: TGTGCCAGCAGTTACATTCAGGGTCATGGCTACACCTTC; CDR3: CASSYIQGHGYTF; size: few; V: TRBV6-6; J: TRBJ1-2; D: -
DNA: TGTGCCAGCAAAGGGACTGCTGATAATGAAAAACTGTTTTTT; CDR3: CASKGTADNEKLFF; size: -; V: TRBV6-1; J: TRBJ1-4; D: -
DNA: TGTGCCAGCAGCTTAAGACGCGGGGTGAACACTGAAGCTTTCTTT; CDR3: CASSLRRGVNTEAFF; size: few; V: TRBV7-3; J: TRBJ1-1; D: -
DNA: TGTGCCAGCAGGGGGGGACAGTCCTCTGGAAACACCATATATTTT; CDR3: CASRGGQSSGNTIYF; size: -; V: TRBV2; J: TRBJ1-3; D: TRBD1
DNA: TGTGCCAGTAGTTCCGTAAAAACTGAAGCTTTCTTT; CDR3: CASSSVKTEAFF; size: -; V: TRBV19; J: TRBJ1-1; D: -
DNA: TGTGCCAGCAGTTTAGCCGGGGCTGGGGCCAACGTCCTGACTTTC; CDR3: CASSLAGAGANVLTF; size: once; V: TRBV27; J: TRBJ2-6; D: -
DNA: TGTGCCAGCAGCCGCGACAGGGCCCCCAATCAGCCCCAGCATTTT; CDR3: CASSRDRAPNQPQHF; size: -; V: TRBV5-6; J: TRBJ1-5; D: TRBD1
DNA: TGCGCCAGCAGCACAGACAGGGCCGGGGAGCTGTTTTTT; CDR3: CASSTDRAGELFF; size: -; V: TRBV5-1; J: TRBJ2-2; D: TRBD1
DNA: TGTGCCAGCAGTATAGGGGCAGGAGACGCCTCGGAAAAACTGTTTTTT; CDR3: CASSIGAGDASEKLFF; size: -; V: TRBV27; J: TRBJ1-4; D: -
DNA: TGCGCCAGCAGCGAAGGGGCGGGGGAGCAGTTCTTC; CDR3: CASSEGAGEQFF; size: -; V: TRBV4-1; J: TRBJ2-1; D: -
DNA: TGCAGCGTTGTGGGACTAGCGGGAGAGACCCAGTACTTC; CDR3: CSVVGLAGETQYF; size: -; V: TRBV29-1; J: TRBJ2-5; D: TRBD2
DNA: TGTGCCAGCAGTTACCCTGGGGGTGGGGCGAGCGGGGAGCAGTACTTC; CDR3: CASSYPGGGASGEQYF; size: -; V: TRBV6-6; J: TRBJ2-7; D: -
DNA: TGTGCCAGCAGTCGGACCGGGGAGCTGTTTTTT; CDR3: CASSRTGELFF; size: once; V: TRBV2; J: TRBJ2-2; D: -
DNA: TGCGCCAGCAGCCAAGGAAGGGGACTGAGCGCAACTAATGAAAAACTGTTTTTT; CDR3: CASSQGRGLSATNEKLFF; size: -; V: TRBV4-3; J: TRBJ1-4; D: -